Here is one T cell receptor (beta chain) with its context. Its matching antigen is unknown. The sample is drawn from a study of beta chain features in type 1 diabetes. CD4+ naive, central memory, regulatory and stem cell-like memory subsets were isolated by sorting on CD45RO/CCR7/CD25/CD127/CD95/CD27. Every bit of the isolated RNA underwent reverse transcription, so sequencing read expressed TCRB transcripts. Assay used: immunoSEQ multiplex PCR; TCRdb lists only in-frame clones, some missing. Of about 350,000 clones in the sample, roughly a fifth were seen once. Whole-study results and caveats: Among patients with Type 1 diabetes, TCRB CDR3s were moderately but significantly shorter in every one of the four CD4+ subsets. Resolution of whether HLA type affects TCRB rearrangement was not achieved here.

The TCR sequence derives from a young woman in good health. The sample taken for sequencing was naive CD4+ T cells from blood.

The CDR3 region has the DNA TGTGCCTGGAGTCCCCCGGGGGAGCAGTTCTTC. It encodes CAWSPPGEQFF. The chain carries TRBV30 and TRBJ2-1; a possible D gene is TRBD2 (5 bases). Germline lookup yields CDR1 GTSNPN and CDR2 SVGIG (reference sequence). V lost 2 bases and J 10 bases, leaving 9 bases between the germline ends. This CDR3 is 11 amino acids long.